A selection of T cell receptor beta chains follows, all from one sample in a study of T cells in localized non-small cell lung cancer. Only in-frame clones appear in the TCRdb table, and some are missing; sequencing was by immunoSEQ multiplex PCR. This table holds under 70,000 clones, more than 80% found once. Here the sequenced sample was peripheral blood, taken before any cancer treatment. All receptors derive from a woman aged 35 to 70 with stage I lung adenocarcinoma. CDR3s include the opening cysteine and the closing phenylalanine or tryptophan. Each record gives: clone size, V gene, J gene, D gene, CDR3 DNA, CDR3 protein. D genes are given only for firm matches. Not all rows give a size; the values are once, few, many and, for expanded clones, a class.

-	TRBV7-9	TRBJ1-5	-	TGTGCCAGCAGCTTAGGGGGGCTGAATCAGCCCCAGCATTTT	CASSLGGLNQPQHF
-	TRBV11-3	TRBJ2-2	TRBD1	TGTGCCAGCAGCCCGGGGACAGGGCTCACCGGTGGGGAGCTGTTTTTT	CASSPGTGLTGGELFF
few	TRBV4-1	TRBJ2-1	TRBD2	TGCGCCAGCAGCCAAGGGTTATTCGGACTAGCGGACAATGAGCAGTTCTTC	CASSQGLFGLADNEQFF
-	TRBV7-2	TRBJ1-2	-	TGTGCCAGCAGCTTAGGTCCTGGGGGCTATGGCTACACCTTC	CASSLGPGGYGYTF
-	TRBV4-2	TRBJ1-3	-	TGTGCCAGCAGCCGAGACAGCCTTTACTCTGGAAACACCATATATTTT	CASSRDSLYSGNTIYF
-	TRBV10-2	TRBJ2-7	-	TGCGCCAGCAGTGGGACACATCTTTACGAGCAGTACTTC	CASSGTHLYEQYF
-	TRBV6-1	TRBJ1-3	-	TGTGCCAGCAGCCGGCAGGGAAACACCATATATTTT	CASSRQGNTIYF
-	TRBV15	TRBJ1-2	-	TGTGCCACCAGCAGAGACGGGGGGATTAACTATGGCTACACCTTC	CATSRDGGINYGYTF
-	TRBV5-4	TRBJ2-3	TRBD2	TGTGCCAGCAAGGGAGGGTACGGCACAGATACGCAGTATTTT	CASKGGYGTDTQYF
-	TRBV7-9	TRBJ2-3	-	TGTGCCAGCAGCTTAGTGGCCTCGGGGGATACGCAGTATTTT	CASSLVASGDTQYF
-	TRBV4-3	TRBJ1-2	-	TGCGCCAGCAGCCTGGACACGGCAAACTATGGCTACACCTTC	CASSLDTANYGYTF
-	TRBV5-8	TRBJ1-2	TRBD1	TGTGCCAGCAGCCCCCCAGGACAGGGGACACTCTATGGCTACACCTTC	CASSPPGQGTLYGYTF
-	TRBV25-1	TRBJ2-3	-	TGTGCCAGCAGTGCCGGCACAGATACGCAGTATTTT	CASSAGTDTQYF
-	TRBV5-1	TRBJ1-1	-	TGCGCCAGCAGATACCCCGGCCAGGTGAACACTGAAGCTTTCTTT	CASRYPGQVNTEAFF
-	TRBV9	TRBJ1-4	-	TGTGCCAGCAGCGTAGGTCTAGGGCCAGAAAAACTGTTTTTT	CASSVGLGPEKLFF
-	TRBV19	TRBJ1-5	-	TGTGCCAGTACCGAGATCGGGGTTGTAAGCAATCAGCCCCAGCATTTT	CASTEIGVVSNQPQHF
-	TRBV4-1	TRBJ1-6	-	TGCGCCAGCAGCCAAGATCCCAGCTCCTATAATTCACCCCTCCACTTT	CASSQDPSSYNSPLHF
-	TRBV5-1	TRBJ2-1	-	TGCGCCAGCAGCCCCGACATGGTCTCCTACAATGAGCAGTTCTTC	CASSPDMVSYNEQFF
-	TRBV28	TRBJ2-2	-	TGTGCCAGCAGTTTCAACGTTAACGGGGAGCTGTTTTTT	CASSFNVNGELFF
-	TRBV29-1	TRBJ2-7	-	TGCAGCGTTGACGGGGGCTACGAGCAGTACTTC	CSVDGGYEQYF
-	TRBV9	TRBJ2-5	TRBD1	TGTGCCAGCAGCACCAGTATAGGGGGCAGGGAGACCCAGTACTTC	CASSTSIGGRETQYF
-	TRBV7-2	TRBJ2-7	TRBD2	TGTGCCAGCAGCACCAACCTAGCGGGGATCTACGAGCAGTACTTC	CASSTNLAGIYEQYF
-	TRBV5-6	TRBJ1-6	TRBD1	TGTGCCAGCAGCAGACAGGGGCTTTATAATTCACCCCTCCACTTT	CASSRQGLYNSPLHF